The TCR beta chain described here comes from a study of a mutant IDH1 vaccine in newly diagnosed glioma. Across the whole study: Across weeks 1, 3, 5, 7, 11, 15, 19 and 23, patients received a vaccination each time, eight in all.

Time point noted: week 23, last vaccination. Vaccination used 300 ug of mutant IDH1 20-mer peptide per dose, with topical imiquimod. Assay: immunoSEQ multiplex PCR; the TCRdb copy retains only in-frame clones and omits some. The repertoire includes 65,000 or so clones, roughly 84% of them detected once, and roughly 4% sits in the top ten. This CDR3 has 15 residues. Comment on this clone: Its antigen remains unknown.

The sequenced sample was PBMCs, obtained from a glioma patient whose treatment included an IDH1 peptide vaccine. The chain joins TRBV21-1 to TRBJ2-5; the table's D call of TRBD2 was not tested on the DNA. The DNA end is a closer match to TRBJ2-7, so the J assignment may be wrong. TRBV21-1 is reported as a pseudogene. The sequence was obtained from a man aged 25-45 years with glioma. CDR3: CASSKVIATANEQYF. The DNA for the CDR3 is TGTGCCAGCAGCAAAGTAATCGCAACTGCCAACGAGCAGTACTTC.